Presented here are 5 T cell receptor beta chains from one specimen sequenced in a study of radiotherapy plus CTLA-4 blockade in lung cancer. Generated by immunoSEQ multiplex PCR, the TCRdb table keeps only in-frame clones and is missing some. The sample yields over 100,000 clones, roughly four fifths seen once. Sequenced here: peripheral blood, sampled from a patient treated with radiotherapy plus ipilimumab. The receptors derive from a human donor with non-small cell lung cancer that progressed on radiotherapy plus ipilimumab. Some clones in this sample may be carry-over from other donors' samples.

This clone appeared a few times. The chain joins TRBV5-6 to TRBJ1-1, with D possibly TRBD1 on 6 matching bases. The length of the CDR3 is 14 residues. Deletions cut 1 base from V and 4 bases from J, with 11 bases between. From germline, CDR1 is SGHDT and CDR2 YYEEEE. This CDR3 is CASSLNRVATEAFF. CDR3 in DNA: TGTGCCAGCAGCTTGAACAGGGTGGCCACTGAAGCTTTCTTT.

CDR3 sequence (DNA): TGTGCCAGCAGCTTGAGAAGAGGGGACACTGAAGCTTTCTTT. The encoded protein is CASSLRRGDTEAFF. The chain has TRBV7-8 and TRBJ1-1; tentatively, D is TRBD1 (5 bases). V dropped 3 bases and J dropped 3 bases, with 11 bases sitting between them. The CDR3 covers 14 residues. Germline CDR1 reads SGHVS; CDR2 reads FQNEAQ.

This chain links TRBV11-3 with TRBJ2-7; D unclear. Between the trimmed V and J ends, which lost 0 bases and 3 bases, there was a span of 6 bases. The germline V gene has CDR1 SGHNT and CDR2 YENEEA. The CDR3 totals 13 residues. The DNA of the CDR3 is TGTGCCAGCAGCTTAGACTCTAACTACGAGCAGTACTTC. Translated: CASSLDSNYEQYF. The complete variable domain, with remaining parts taken from reference TRBV11-3 and TRBJ2-7, reads EAGVVQSPRYKIIEKKQPVAFWCNPISGHNTLYWYLQNLGQGPELLIRYENEEAVDDSQLPKDRFSAERLKGVDSTLKIQPAELGDSAVYLCASSLDSNYEQYFGPGTRLTVT.

The rearrangement uses TRBV5-4 and TRBJ2-7; 11 bases fit TRBD1. Trimming took 4 bases from V and 2 from J; bases not matched to a gene: 5. Germline values: CDR1 SGHNT, CDR2 YYREEE (reference sequence). The CDR3 extends over 15 amino acids. In DNA, the CDR3 is TGTGCCAGCAGCCCGGGACAGGGGGTCCCCTACGAGCAGTACTTC. Residues: CASSPGQGVPYEQYF.

This clone has only a few counts. The chain uses TRBV28 and TRBJ2-2; no clear D. The CDR3 extends over 12 amino acids. Trimming stripped 0 bases from V and 5 bases from J, with 1 base between. The germline V gene encodes CDR1 MDHEN and CDR2 SYDVKM. The CDR3: CASSLWTGELFF. As DNA, the CDR3 is TGTGCCAGCAGTTTATGGACCGGGGAGCTGTTTTTT.